Shown below are 30 T cell receptor beta chains from a single sample sequenced in a study of shared clonotypes between healthy human individuals. CD45RO-negative, CCR7-positively selected cells formed the naive CD8 fraction, excluding terminally differentiated effector memory CD45RA+ cells. The protocol was immunoSEQ multiplex PCR, while the TCRdb copy is restricted to in-frame clones and leaves out a portion. The table includes some 2.1 million clones, about 95% detected once. Sequences were obtained from naive CD8+ T cells sorted from blood. The receptors were sampled from a man aged 18 to 30 in good health.

With regard to this clone: Different DNA sequences within this sample yield the same CDR3. CDR3 protein: CASSELGSSGNTIYF. The CDR3 DNA is TGTGCCAGCAGTGAACTGGGTAGCTCTGGAAACACCATATATTTT. V and J are TRBV6-1 and TRBJ1-3; D uncertain. Germline loops: CDR1 MNHNS, CDR2 SASEGT. V gave up 2 bases and J gave up 0 bases, with 8 bases separating them. The CDR3 has 15 amino acids.

The J gene is TRBJ2-6, the V gene TRBV19; D assignment may be TRBD1 or TRBD2 (5 bases each). There are 16 residues in the CDR3. The V and J ends lost 3 bases and 2 bases respectively, with 11 bases between them. Germline values: CDR1 LNHDA, CDR2 SQIVND (reference sequence). CDR3 amino acids: CASSIRSGPGANVLTF. In DNA, the CDR3 is TGTGCCAGTAGTATCAGGTCGGGGCCTGGGGCCAACGTCCTGACTTTC.

This chain uses TRBV27 with TRBJ2-1; D is undetermined. With 6 bases removed from V and 4 bases from J, the gap between germline ends came to 7 bases. This CDR3 spans 12 amino acids. CDR1 is MNHEY and CDR2 is SMNVEV in the germline V gene (reference sequence). CDR3 sequence reads: CASSASYNEQFF. The DNA of the CDR3 is TGTGCCAGCAGCGCGAGTTACAATGAGCAGTTCTTC.

The gene calls are TRBV5-5 and TRBJ2-7, with 7 bases aligning to TRBD2. From germline, CDR1 is SGHKS and CDR2 YYEKEE (reference sequence). The J segment lost 2 bases and the V segment lost 4 bases, leaving 3 bases of the junction unmatched. This CDR3 has 13 amino acids. The CDR3 DNA reads as TGTGCCAGCAGCCCCACTAGCGCCTACGAGCAGTACTTC. It translates to CASSPTSAYEQYF.

The chain employs TRBV19 and TRBJ2-3, with 7 bases aligning to TRBD1. The J segment lost 2 bases and the V segment lost 4 bases, leaving 12 bases of the junction unmatched. From germline, CDR1 is LNHDA and CDR2 SQIVND (reference sequence). The CDR3 is 17 residues long. Written as DNA, the CDR3 is TGTGCCAGTAGTACCTTTTGGACAGGAGATACCACAGATACGCAGTATTTT. This translates into CASSTFWTGDTTDTQYF.

This clone was counted between two and nine times. V gene TRBV4-1 combines with J gene TRBJ2-2; 7 nucleotides align to TRBD1. CDR1 is MGHRA, CDR2 YSYEKL, per germline. This CDR3 has 15 residues. The trim removed 3 bases at V and 4 bases at J, leaving 5 bases unmatched. CDR3 in DNA: TGCGCCAGCAGCCATCGGGACAGCCTCACCGGGGAGCTGTTTTTT. As protein: CASSHRDSLTGELFF.

The chain is built from TRBV13 and TRBJ2-3; D gene uncertain. The germline gives CDR1 PRHDT, CDR2 FYEKMQ (reference sequence). V shed 0 bases and J shed 1 base, with 11 bases lying between them. The CDR3 length is 16 residues. This CDR3 is CASSLGLATGTDTQYF. CDR3 sequence (DNA): TGTGCCAGCAGCTTAGGCTTGGCGACTGGCACAGATACGCAGTATTTT.

V usage is TRBV7-9 and J usage is TRBJ2-1, with a tentative D call TRBD2 (6 bases). This CDR3 contains 13 residues. Trimming took off 0 bases at V and 7 bases at J, with 7 bases between the two ends. Germline V gene sequence: CDR1 SEHNR, CDR2 FQNEAQ (reference sequence). The CDR3 DNA sequence: TGTGCCAGCAGCTTAGCTCGGGAGAATGAGCAGTTCTTC. It codes for CASSLARENEQFF.

The chain carries TRBV29-1 and TRBJ2-3; D gene unclear. The CDR3 runs to 11 residues. Trimming took off 3 bases at V and 5 bases at J, with 6 bases between the two ends. The germline V gene has CDR1 SQVTM and CDR2 ANQGSEA. The CDR3 sequence is CSVEALDTQYF. The DNA of the CDR3 is TGCAGCGTTGAGGCTTTAGATACGCAGTATTTT.

V gene TRBV21-1 combines with J gene TRBJ1-2; the table assigns TRBD1, which was not confirmed against the DNA. TRBV21-1 is a pseudogene segment. CDR3 length equals 18 residues. The CDR3 spells CASSKEFPETGVRYGYTF. The CDR3 DNA sequence: TGTGCCAGCAGCAAAGAGTTCCCGGAGACAGGGGTTAGGTATGGCTACACCTTC.

Remarks on this clone: One end of the junction does not line up with germline, which may come from a read error. This chain uses TRBV5-4 with TRBJ2-5, with TRBD1 matching 9 bases. Germline assignment: CDR1 SGHNT and CDR2 YYREEE (reference sequence). The CDR3 covers 15 residues. CDR3 loop: CASRLGQGQQETQYF. The CDR3 DNA follows: TGTGCCAGCAGATTGGGACAGGGCCAACAAGAGACCCAGTACTTC.

The J gene is TRBJ2-2, the V gene TRBV7-8; 12 nucleotides line up with TRBD2. Trimming removed 5 bases from V and 7 bases from J; junction bases left unmatched: 8. Per germline, CDR1 SGHVS and CDR2 FQNEAQ. The CDR3 contains 16 residues. The CDR3 nucleotides are TGTGCCAGCAGCACCCTAGCGGGGGGGCCAAGCGGGGAGCTGTTTTTT. This gives the protein CASSTLAGGPSGELFF.

This chain links TRBV28 with TRBJ2-5, with 7 nucleotides matching TRBD2. The V gene end was trimmed by 8 bases and the J gene end by 5 bases; junction bases not matched to a gene: 14. The length of the CDR3 is 15 residues. Germline-derived CDR1 and CDR2 are MDHEN and SYDVKM. The DNA of the CDR3 is TGTGCCAGCGGCCTTCCGGGGGGAAATGGGGAGACCCAGTACTTC. Translation: CASGLPGGNGETQYF.

The chain joins TRBV10-3 to TRBJ1-4, with 9 bases identical to TRBD1. Germline CDR1 and CDR2: ENHRY and SYGVKD. With V trimmed by 6 bases and J by 5 bases, 7 bases remained unmatched. The CDR3 contains 15 residues. The CDR3 nucleotides read TGTGCCATCAGCCGGGACAGGGAATTCAATGAAAAACTGTTTTTT. This gives the protein CAISRDREFNEKLFF.

This clone has just one count. The rearrangement links TRBV6-6 to TRBJ2-7, with 7 bases fitting TRBD1. The CDR3 runs 15 residues. Losses at the gene ends were 0 bases for V and 0 bases for J; bases not matched to a gene: 2. CDR1 MNHNY and CDR2 SVGAGI come from the germline V gene (reference sequence). This chain's CDR3 is CASSYSGTASYEQYF. CDR3 coding DNA: TGTGCCAGCAGTTACTCCGGGACAGCCTCCTACGAGCAGTACTTC.

The V call is TRBV7-9, the J call TRBJ2-7; 10 bases align to TRBD1. CDR1 and CDR2 from the germline V gene are SEHNR and FQNEAQ (reference sequence). V dropped 1 base and J dropped 0; count of bases not matched to a gene: 3. This CDR3 has 16 residues. The CDR3 bases are TGTGCCAGCAGCTTAGACGGGACAGGGGTCTCCTACGAGCAGTACTTC. Residues: CASSLDGTGVSYEQYF.

This chain links TRBV7-9 with TRBJ1-1; D gene uncertain. The CDR3 is made up of 15 amino acids. V lost 4 bases to trimming and J lost 1 base, with 13 bases between them. Germline CDR1 is SEHNR and CDR2 is FQNEAQ (reference sequence). CDR3 sequence reads: CASSSPLGANTEAFF. DNA for the CDR3: TGTGCCAGCAGCTCTCCCCTAGGAGCGAACACTGAAGCTTTCTTT. Combining the CDR3 with reference TRBV7-9 and TRBJ1-1 gives the whole variable domain DTGVSQNPRHKITKRGQNVTFRCDPISEHNRLYWYRQTLGQGPEFLTYFQNEAQLEKSRLLSDRFSAERPKGSFSTLEIQRTEQGDSAMYLCASSSPLGANTEAFFGQGTRLTVV.

With regard to this clone: The junction and the germline gene differ at one end; a read error may be behind it. The chain has TRBV7-7 and TRBJ2-7; D is tentatively TRBD1 or TRBD2 (5 bases each). This CDR3 comprises 14 residues. The germline V gene has CDR1 SSHAT and CDR2 FNYEAQ (reference sequence). The DNA of the CDR3 is TGTGCTAGCAGCTTACTTGGTCGGGACCACGAGCAGTACTTC. Translating gives CASSLLGRDHEQYF.

This clone was seen a handful of times. The rearrangement uses TRBV6-5 and TRBJ1-2; tentatively, D is TRBD1 (5 bases). With 8 bases removed from V and 2 bases from J, the gap between germline ends came to 18 bases. The CDR3 is made up of 15 amino acids. CDR1 is MNHEY and CDR2 is SVGAGI in the germline V gene. In nucleotides, the CDR3 is TGTGCCAGCGCAGGGCAGGGATGGAGAAACTATGGCTACACCTTC. Encoded protein: CASAGQGWRNYGYTF.

The chain couples TRBV7-8 to TRBJ1-1; D ambiguous. V lost 6 bases, J lost 0 bases, and 14 bases lay in between. The CDR3 is 15 residues long. Germline CDR1 and CDR2: SGHVS and FQNEAQ. The chain's CDR3 is CASSRIGQMNTEAFF. CDR3 in DNA: TGTGCCAGCAGTCGTATTGGGCAGATGAACACTGAAGCTTTCTTT.

In its sample, this clone was seen once. This chain links TRBV4-1 with TRBJ1-5, with 7 bases lining up with TRBD1. V gave up 3 bases and J gave up 2 bases; unmatched junction bases: 1. Germline V gene sequence: CDR1 MGHRA, CDR2 YSYEKL. The CDR3 has 14 amino acids. The CDR3 is CASSHTGGNQPQHF. The CDR3 DNA is TGCGCCAGCAGCCATACAGGGGGCAATCAGCCCCAGCATTTT.

Here the CDR3 DNA reads TGTGCCAGCAGTTGGGACTCAGACTACGAGCAGTACTTC. This sequence encodes CASSWDSDYEQYF. The chain uses TRBV2 and TRBJ2-7; possible D gene TRBD2, 6 bases. The CDR3 consists of 13 residues. Germline V CDR1 and CDR2: SNHLY, FYNNEI. With 5 bases removed from V and 3 bases from J, the gap between germline ends came to 11 bases.

This clone was recorded once. This CDR3 is also generated by other DNA sequences in the sample. V gene TRBV7-2 combines with J gene TRBJ1-5; D not resolved. Trimming removed 3 bases at V and 0 bases at J, with 3 bases between. Germline CDR1 SGHTA, CDR2 FQGNSA. The CDR3 totals 13 residues. The CDR3 reads CASSFNSNQPQHF. The DNA of the CDR3 is TGTGCCAGCAGCTTCAATAGCAATCAGCCCCAGCATTTT.

For the CDR3, the DNA is TGCGCCAGCAGCCAAGACCTCAGTCTTAGCAATCAGCCCCAGCATTTT. The encoded protein is CASSQDLSLSNQPQHF. V is TRBV4-1 and J is TRBJ1-5, with no clear D. Trimming removed 0 bases at V and 0 bases at J, with 9 bases between. CDR3 length: 16 amino acids. Germline V gene lookup returns CDR1 MGHRA and CDR2 YSYEKL.

The chain employs TRBV11-2 and TRBJ1-6; D gene unclear. The V gene lost 5 bases and the J gene lost 10 bases, with 12 bases spanning the gap. The CDR3 runs 13 residues. Germline CDR1 is SGHAT and CDR2 is FQNNGV. CDR3 DNA: TGTGCCAGCAGCCCACCCCACCCCTCACCCCTCCACTTT. Protein product: CASSPPHPSPLHF.

J is TRBJ2-7 and V is TRBV29-1; D call uncertain. The V gene lost 3 bases and the J gene lost 0 bases, with 9 bases spanning the gap. Germline V gene lookup returns CDR1 SQVTM and CDR2 ANQGSEA. The CDR3 covers 13 residues. Here the CDR3 reads CSVDSDNSYEQYF. CDR3 sequence (DNA): TGCAGCGTTGATTCAGACAACTCCTACGAGCAGTACTTC.

Remarks on this clone: Compared with germline, one end of the junction differs, possibly owing to a read error. V usage is TRBV7-9 and J usage is TRBJ1-1; D is perhaps TRBD1 (5 bases). This CDR3 comprises 17 residues. In germline, CDR1 is SEHNR, CDR2 FQNEAQ (reference sequence). In DNA form, the CDR3 reads TGTGCCAGCAGCCCCTTATGGGGAGACAGTGCCATCATTCAAGCGATTTTT. Its translation: CASSPLWGDSAIIQAIF.

V usage is TRBV2 and J usage is TRBJ2-7; either TRBD1 or TRBD2 may fit D (6 bases each). Germline values: CDR1 SNHLY, CDR2 FYNNEI. V was pared by 6 bases and J by 2 bases, with 11 bases between. The CDR3 has 13 amino acids. The CDR3 sequence: CASRPGEAYEQYF. The CDR3, as DNA: TGTGCCAGCAGACCAGGGGAGGCCTACGAGCAGTACTTC.

The CDR3 loop is CASRRTPSRGPQETQYF. For the CDR3, the DNA is TGTGCCAGCAGGCGTACACCCTCGCGGGGACCGCAAGAGACCCAGTACTTC. The rearrangement uses TRBV28 and TRBJ2-5; tentatively, D is TRBD2 (6 bases). The length of the CDR3 is 17 residues. From germline, CDR1 is MDHEN and CDR2 SYDVKM. With 6 bases removed from V and 2 bases from J, the gap between germline ends came to 22 bases.

The rearrangement joins TRBV7-9 to TRBJ2-5; 12 bases match TRBD1. This CDR3 contains 17 residues. CDR1 SEHNR and CDR2 FQNEAQ come from the germline V gene (reference sequence). V was pared by 1 base and J by 5 bases, with 8 bases of the junction left unmatched. The CDR3 nucleotides read TGTGCCAGCAGCTTAGACTGGGACAGGGGGCAAGGCGAGACCCAGTACTTC. The encoded protein is CASSLDWDRGQGETQYF.